What follows are 28 T cell receptor beta chains derived from one specimen sequenced in a study of blood T cell repertoires in COVID-19. TCRdb's copy holds only in-frame clones and misses some; the assay was immunoSEQ multiplex PCR. The table includes about 190,000 clones, less than 85% detected once. The sample consisted of peripheral blood. Receptor source: a man between 45 and 60 years old who had recovered from COVID-19.

This clone was seen many times. The V call is TRBV4-1, the J call TRBJ1-2; 10 nucleotides agree with TRBD1. There are 15 residues in the CDR3. The V gene's germline CDR1 is MGHRA and CDR2 YSYEKL. After removal of 1 base from V and 4 bases from J, the junction contained 3 bases not matched to a gene. In DNA form, the CDR3 reads TGCGCCAGCAGCCAAGGAGGACAGGGGGTCTATGGCTACACCTTC. Translation: CASSQGGQGVYGYTF.

CDR3 sequence: CASSRDRVTDTQYF. The CDR3 DNA reads as TGTGCCAGCAGTCGGGACAGGGTCACAGATACGCAGTATTTT. The chain couples TRBV7-3 to TRBJ2-3; 9 nucleotides line up with TRBD1. The V gene's germline CDR1 is SGHTA and CDR2 FQGTGA. V lost 6 bases and J lost 2; bases outside the gene matches: 3. This CDR3 has 14 amino acids.

The chain couples TRBV5-1 to TRBJ1-4, with TRBD1 as a possible D gene (6 bases). Germline values: CDR1 SGHRS, CDR2 YFSETQ. The V end lost 4 bases, the J end lost 10 bases, and 17 bases lay between the germline ends. The CDR3 is 14 residues long. CDR3 coding DNA: TGCGCCAGCAGCCTCTACACCCGAGGGGGAAAACTGTTTTTT. Amino acid sequence: CASSLYTRGGKLFF.

The rearrangement uses TRBV6-2 or TRBV6-3 and TRBJ2-1; D perhaps matches TRBD2 (6 bases). V lost 2 bases and J lost 4, with 12 bases in between. The CDR3 covers 15 residues. Germline assignment: CDR1 MNHEY and CDR2 SVGEGT. CDR3 in amino acids: CASSYRGLLYNEQFF. CDR3 sequence (DNA): TGTGCCAGCAGTTACCGGGGACTCCTATACAATGAGCAGTTCTTC.

The table lists this clone with a few counts. The chain couples TRBV3-1 (or the pseudogene TRBV3-2) to TRBJ1-2, with TRBD1 identical over 7 bases. Trimming took 1 base from V and 6 from J; bases not matched to a gene: 2. Germline CDR1 is LGHDT and CDR2 is YNNKEL (reference sequence). This CDR3 spans 13 amino acids. In DNA form, the CDR3 reads TGTGCCAGCAGCCAAGGACAGGGTAATGGCTACACCTTC. Encoded protein: CASSQGQGNGYTF.

The chain combines TRBV6-5 with TRBJ2-2; maybe TRBD2 (6 bases). CDR1 and CDR2 (germline): MNHEY, SVGAGI. The germline V and J ends were trimmed by 7 bases and 3 bases, with 12 bases remaining between them. The CDR3 runs to 14 residues. The CDR3 nucleotides are TGTGCCAGCATATTGGTAGCGGACACCGGGGAGCTGTTTTTT. Protein: CASILVADTGELFF.

The chain joins TRBV10-3 to TRBJ2-5, with D possibly being TRBD2 (6 bases). Per the germline V gene, CDR1 is ENHRY and CDR2 is SYGVKD. CDR3 length equals 14 residues. V shed 3 bases and J shed 4 bases, with 12 bases lying between them. The CDR3 reads CAISDSGERETQYF. CDR3 bases: TGTGCCATCAGTGATTCGGGGGAGCGAGAGACCCAGTACTTC.

The V call is TRBV6-2 or TRBV6-3, the J call TRBJ2-1; D might be TRBD2 (6 bases). CDR3 length equals 15 residues. V shed 4 bases and J shed 0 bases, with 10 bases lying between them. Germline lookup yields CDR1 MNHEY and CDR2 SVGEGT. CDR3: CASSLAALSYNEQFF. CDR3 DNA sequence: TGTGCCAGCAGTTTAGCGGCCCTCTCCTACAATGAGCAGTTCTTC.

The V call is TRBV19, the J call TRBJ1-5, with a weak D call TRBD1 (6 bases). The CDR3 covers 15 residues. The germline V and J ends were trimmed by 10 bases and 3 bases, with 19 bases remaining between them. Germline V CDR1 and CDR2: LNHDA, SQIVND (reference sequence). DNA for the CDR3: TGTGCCACCCTTCAAGGGAAGGGGGACAATCAGCCCCAGCATTTT. Its translation: CATLQGKGDNQPQHF.

This chain connects TRBV18 to TRBJ1-1; tentative D call: TRBD1 (5 bases). This CDR3 spans 15 amino acids. V was cut by 2 bases and J by 3 bases, with 13 bases left in between. Germline-derived CDR1 and CDR2 are KGHSH and LQKENI. CDR3 amino acids: CASSPISPGDTEAFF. CDR3 in DNA: TGTGCCAGCTCACCAATCAGTCCGGGGGACACTGAAGCTTTCTTT.

This clone was picked up one time. The chain has TRBV5-6 and TRBJ1-1; D remains ambiguous. Deletions cut 7 bases from V and 3 bases from J, with 19 bases between. Germline-derived CDR1 and CDR2 are SGHDT and YYEEEE. CDR3 length: 15 amino acids. The CDR3 DNA reads TGTGCCAGCTTAACTTACGGTGGAGTACACACTGAAGCTTTCTTT. It is translated as CASLTYGGVHTEAFF. The full variable domain, in which reference TRBV5-6 and TRBJ1-1 provide the parts outside the CDR3, is DAGVTQSPTHLIKTRGQQVTLRCSPKSGHDTVSWYQQALGQGPQFIFQYYEEEERQRGNFPDRFSGHQFPNYSSELNVNALLLGDSALYLCASLTYGGVHTEAFFGQGTRLTVV.

The J gene is TRBJ2-1, the V gene TRBV3-1 (or the pseudogene TRBV3-2); the D gene is possibly TRBD2 (6 bases). Germline loops: CDR1 LGHDT, CDR2 YNNKEL (reference sequence). Trimming left V 4 bases short and J 0 bases short, with 16 bases between. The CDR3 is made up of 17 amino acids. The CDR3 region has the DNA TGTGCCAGCAGCCGGGCGGGACGCCTGAGCTCCTACAATGAGCAGTTCTTC. As protein: CASSRAGRLSSYNEQFF.

The chain is built from TRBV24-1 and TRBJ2-5, with D possibly matching TRBD2 (7 bases). Germline V gene sequence: CDR1 KGHDR, CDR2 SFDVKD. This CDR3 contains 17 residues. Trimming took off 3 bases at V and 1 base at J, with 17 bases between the two ends. The CDR3 spells CATSDPGEGGSQETQYF. CDR3 nucleotides: TGTGCCACCAGTGATCCGGGGGAGGGGGGAAGCCAAGAGACCCAGTACTTC.

Many counts were recorded for this clone. The V and J genes are TRBV30 and TRBJ1-1, with a tentative D call TRBD1 (6 bases). The CDR3 runs 15 residues. Germline lookup yields CDR1 GTSNPN and CDR2 SVGIG (reference sequence). Deletions cut 1 base from V and 2 bases from J, with 14 bases between. Here the CDR3 reads CAWSAWTALNTEAFF. CDR3 bases: TGTGCCTGGAGTGCCTGGACAGCCCTAAACACTGAAGCTTTCTTT.

The genes are TRBV18 and TRBJ2-5; TRBD1 is a possible D gene (6 bases). The CDR3 loop spans 15 amino acids. Trimming removed 2 bases at V and 3 bases at J, with 13 bases between. Germline values: CDR1 KGHSH, CDR2 LQKENI. CDR3 amino acids: CASSPFAGGEETQYF. The CDR3 bases are TGTGCCAGCTCACCATTCGCTGGGGGCGAAGAGACCCAGTACTTC.

The chain employs TRBV7-9 and TRBJ2-7; TRBD2 matches 7 bases. The germline gives CDR1 SEHNR, CDR2 FQNEAQ (reference sequence). This CDR3 spans 15 amino acids. V trimming: 5 bases; J trimming: 3 bases; junction bases outside the gene matches: 10. The CDR3 sequence is CASSKVAGGYYEQYF. The CDR3 coding sequence is TGTGCCAGCAGCAAAGTAGCGGGCGGATACTACGAGCAGTACTTC.

The chain recombines TRBV7-9 with TRBJ2-1; TRBD2 matches at 10 bases. The J segment lost 2 bases and the V segment lost 4 bases, leaving 5 bases of the junction unmatched. Germline V gene lookup returns CDR1 SEHNR and CDR2 FQNEAQ (reference sequence). The CDR3 length is 16 residues. The CDR3 sequence is CASSSRSGRAYNEQFF. DNA of the CDR3: TGTGCCAGCAGCTCACGAAGCGGGAGGGCCTACAATGAGCAGTTCTTC. The full variable domain, with the rest looked up from reference TRBV7-9 and TRBJ2-1, is DTGVSQNPRHKITKRGQNVTFRCDPISEHNRLYWYRQTLGQGPEFLTYFQNEAQLEKSRLLSDRFSAERPKGSFSTLEIQRTEQGDSAMYLCASSSRSGRAYNEQFFGPGTRLTVL.

CDR3 amino acids: CASSSLGTGVSHLGYTF. CDR3 DNA: TGTGCCAGCAGTTCTCTCGGGACAGGGGTCTCCCATCTTGGCTACACCTTC. The V and J genes are TRBV28 and TRBJ1-2, with 10 bases matching TRBD1. Germline V gene lookup returns CDR1 MDHEN and CDR2 SYDVKM. CDR3 length: 17 residues. V dropped 4 bases and J dropped 7; count of bases not matched to a gene: 15.

J is TRBJ2-7 and V is TRBV7-2; weak D call: TRBD2 (5 bases). From germline, CDR1 is SGHTA and CDR2 FQGNSA. V gave up 0 bases and J gave up 4 bases, with 13 bases separating them. The CDR3 has 15 amino acids. The CDR3 DNA sequence: TGTGCCAGCAGCTTAGCCCCCGTAAGGGAGTACGAGCAGTACTTC. It yields the protein CASSLAPVREYEQYF.

CDR3 DNA: TGTGCCAGCAGGAAGACAGGGGGCGCGAGTAATGAGCAGTTCTTC. It codes for CASRKTGGASNEQFF. The rearrangement uses TRBV11-1 and TRBJ2-1, with 10 bases identical to TRBD1. CDR3 length equals 15 residues. In germline, CDR1 is SGHAT, CDR2 FQDESV (reference sequence). After removal of 6 bases from V and 7 bases from J, the junction contained 9 bases not matched to a gene.

This sequence joins TRBV6-6 and TRBJ2-3; a weak D match, TRBD2 (6 bases). Germline-derived CDR1 and CDR2 are MNHNY and SVGAGI (reference sequence). This CDR3 comprises 19 residues. Trimming cost V 5 bases and J 1 base, with 25 bases left between them. In DNA form, the CDR3 reads TGTGCCAGCAGTCTCCGGAGGGGAAGGTTCTCGGTCGGCACAGATACGCAGTATTTT. It yields the protein CASSLRRGRFSVGTDTQYF.

This chain links TRBV30 with TRBJ2-3, with D perhaps matching TRBD2 (6 bases). The CDR3 loop spans 12 amino acids. Trimming stripped 5 bases from V and 5 bases from J, with 11 bases between. Germline V gene data show CDR1 as GTSNPN and CDR2 as SVGIG (reference sequence). The CDR3 DNA reads as TGTGCCTGGGCCCCGGGGGTAGATACGCAGTATTTT. Translated: CAWAPGVDTQYF.

The sample holds a few counts of this clone. The gene calls are TRBV10-1 and TRBJ1-2, with 8 bases that match TRBD1. Unmatched junction bases numbered 4, after V lost 11 bases and J lost 2 bases. CDR3 size: 12 residues. Germline CDR1 is WNHNN and CDR2 is SYGVQD (reference sequence). The CDR3 loop reads CAAQGANYGYTF. CDR3 bases: TGCGCCGCGCAGGGGGCGAACTATGGCTACACCTTC.

This clone has just a few counts. This rearrangement joins TRBV5-1 to TRBJ2-1; 8 nucleotides match TRBD2. This CDR3 has 16 amino acids. From germline, CDR1 is SGHRS and CDR2 YFSETQ. V dropped 1 base and J dropped 4; count of bases not matched to a gene: 7. As DNA, the CDR3 is TGCGCCAGCAGCTTGTCCCTAACTAGCGGATACAATGAGCAGTTCTTC. Translated: CASSLSLTSGYNEQFF.

The chain combines TRBV10-3 with TRBJ1-1, with unresolved D. Germline-derived CDR1 and CDR2 are ENHRY and SYGVKD. This CDR3 region has 13 residues. Trimming stripped 4 bases from V and 6 bases from J, with 12 bases between. DNA for the CDR3: TGTGCCATCAGTGCCCGGGGTGAAGCTGAAGCTTTCTTT. It specifies CAISARGEAEAFF.

The rearrangement links TRBV7-6 to TRBJ2-1, with a tentative D call TRBD1 (6 bases). Trimming removed 1 base from V and 7 bases from J, with 8 bases in between. The CDR3 is 13 amino acids. From germline, CDR1 is SGHVS and CDR2 FNYEAQ. The CDR3 bases are TGTGCCAGCAGCTTAGGACAGGCTAATGAGCAGTTCTTC. Amino acid sequence: CASSLGQANEQFF.

The chain carries TRBV5-1 and TRBJ2-7; D unresolved. CDR3 length: 14 amino acids. V gave up 1 base and J gave up 4 bases, with 12 bases separating them. Germline CDR1 reads SGHRS; CDR2 reads YFSETQ. The CDR3 protein is CASSLLGTEYEQYF. The DNA of the CDR3 is TGCGCCAGCAGCTTGTTAGGTACGGAGTACGAGCAGTACTTC.

The J gene is TRBJ1-4, the V gene TRBV2, with D perhaps matching TRBD1 (5 bases). Germline-derived CDR1 and CDR2 are SNHLY and FYNNEI. Trimming removed 2 bases from V and 6 bases from J, with 13 bases in between. The CDR3 extends over 15 amino acids. As DNA, the CDR3 is TGTGCCAGCAGTGAACAGGGAGGTGGCGATGAAAAACTGTTTTTT. Its protein is CASSEQGGGDEKLFF.